This entry describes one T cell receptor beta chain. Its antigen remains undetermined. One base away there is no much larger clone; base qualities are not given. Genomic DNA was extracted from sorted cells for sequencing of the TCRbeta CDR3 region. The immunoSEQ Assay was used for sequencing of TCRbeta CDR3 regions. The source is immuneACCESS, and TCRdb retained only in-frame sequences with V and J called. Part of the clones is not carried over; for the studies checked, unresolved V genes explain less than half of this, and the remainder is unexplained. The sample table contains about 31,000 clones; only one count was recorded for 82% of them. The top ten constitute roughly a fifth of the sample. This specimen belongs to a study of OX40 agonist ivuxolimab in advanced cancers. Looking at the study overall: The costimulatory receptor OX40 (CD134) was targeted by ivuxolimab, a fully human IgG2 agonistic monoclonal antibody. Partial responses were achieved by three dose-escalation patients, of whom one had hepatocellular carcinoma and two had cutaneous melanoma. Intravenous ivuxolimab was administered to patients every 2 weeks at six dose levels: 0.01, 0.1, 0.3, 1.5, 3 and 10 mg/kg. The dose-escalation cohort was 82.7% male with a mean age of roughly 60 years, ranging from about 20 to 85. The purpose of peripheral TCRbeta sequencing was to test whether ivuxolimab changed TCR sequence diversity and led to clonal T-cell expansion. Patients were allowed to have had prior anti-PD-1, anti-PD-L1 or anti-CTLA-4 therapy, and 40% to 45% of the dose-escalation patients had previously received checkpoint inhibitors. Of the approximately 50 dose-escalation patients, hepatocellular carcinoma was present in some 19, melanoma in approximately 15, renal cell carcinoma in 9 and head and neck cancer in 9. The paper reports the monotherapy dose-escalation portion (N of about 50 patients) of the phase I ivuxolimab trial.

Summary of the overall study and its limitations: The antigen specificity of the peripheral T cells that underwent clonal expansion was not determined. At doses of 0.1 to 3.0 mg/kg, clonal expansion of both CD4+ and CD8+ blood T cells was observed from baseline to week 6. Low levels of normalized T-cell clonal expansion were also seen in some nonresponding patients. After ivuxolimab, CD8+ T cells had more expanded clones than CD4+ T cells on average. In partial responders in the 0.1-3.0 mg/kg groups, normalized peripheral clonal expansion was found to be among the lowest, especially among CD8+ T cells.

The CDR3 numbers 13 residues from cysteine through phenylalanine. Only CDR3 DNA remains: 39 bases, in frame from the first base. CDR1 SGHTA and CDR2 FQGNSA were looked up in the germline V gene. The trial excluded patients who had a history of autoimmune disease or who were on systemic immunosuppression. Peripheral blood for TCR sequencing was collected from all dose cohorts at baseline, on cycle 4 day 1, and on cycle 7 day 1. The samples were taken from a phase I, first-in-human, multicenter, open-label dose-escalation trial of ivuxolimab. Adults with locally advanced or metastatic head and neck squamous cell, hepatocellular, melanoma or renal cell carcinoma were enrolled in the trial. Before TCR sequencing, CD4+ T cells and CD8+ T cells from peripheral blood were sorted into separate populations.

The rearrangement joined TRBV7-2 to TRBJ2-5, and the D gene may be TRBD2, 6 bases matching. Near its end, the DNA agrees better with TRBJ2-7, so the J call may be wrong. This TCR was sampled from an adult with an advanced solid tumor such as melanoma, head and neck, liver or kidney cancer. This sample comprised CD4+ or CD8+ T cells sorted from blood, obtained in a trial of the OX40 agonist ivuxolimab. The CDR3 here reads CASSSRRDYEQYF. The sequenced DNA is TGTGCCAGCAGCTCGAGGAGGGATTACGAGCAGTACTTC.